This T cell receptor beta chain was observed in a study of T cells in Graves' hyperthyroidism and ophthalmopathy. Germline V gives CDR1 DFQATT, CDR2 SNEGSKA (reference sequence). V lost 7 bases and J 8 bases, leaving 18 bases between the germline ends. This CDR3 is built from 13 residues. This clonotype was counted ten times or more. Antigen unknown. TCR beta CDR3 regions were amplified from RNA. With the HTBI primer set, the TCR CDR3 went through a first round of RT-PCR. Each CDR3 protein gets one entry after TCRdb re-called the multiplex PCR reads with MiXCR. The table includes more than 500,000 distinct CDR3 sequences, roughly 15% detected once. The study's findings and limits: The blood repertoire included most of the expanded thyroid clonotypes above 0.001.

Uncontrolled infections, other autoimmune diseases, pregnancy or lactation led to exclusion of patients. Sequenced material: blood. This sequence originates from a woman in her twenties or thirties with Graves' ophthalmopathy. V is TRBV20-1 and J is TRBJ1-5, with D possibly being TRBD1 (6 bases). DNA of the CDR3: TGCAGTGTCGGGGGGGCGAAGACTGAGCCCCAGCATTTT. It is translated as CSVGGAKTEPQHF.